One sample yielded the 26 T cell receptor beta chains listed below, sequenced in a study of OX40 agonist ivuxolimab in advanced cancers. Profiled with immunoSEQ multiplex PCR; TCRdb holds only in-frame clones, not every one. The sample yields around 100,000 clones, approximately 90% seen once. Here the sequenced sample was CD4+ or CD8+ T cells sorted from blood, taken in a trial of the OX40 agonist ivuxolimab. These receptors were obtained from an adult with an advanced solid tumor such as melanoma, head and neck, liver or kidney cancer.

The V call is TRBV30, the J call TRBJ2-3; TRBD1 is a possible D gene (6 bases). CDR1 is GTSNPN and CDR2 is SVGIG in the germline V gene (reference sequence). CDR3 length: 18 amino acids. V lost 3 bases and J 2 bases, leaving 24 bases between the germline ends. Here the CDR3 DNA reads TGTGCCTGGAGACCGCGCGTACCCCACAGGGAAACCACAGATACGCAGTATTTT. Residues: CAWRPRVPHRETTDTQYF.

The CDR3 spells CASSQGGPQPQHF. As DNA, the CDR3 is TGTGCCAGTAGCCAGGGGGGGCCTCAGCCCCAGCATTTT. The chain joins TRBV19 to TRBJ1-5; 7 bases map to TRBD1. V shed 6 bases, J shed 6 bases, and the junction held 5 bases outside the gene matches. Looked up from germline, CDR1 is LNHDA and CDR2 is SQIVND (reference sequence). This CDR3 contains 13 residues.

The CDR3 nucleotides are TGCGCCAGCAGCTTGGTTTCGGTCGGCTCCTACAATGAGCAGTTCTTC. Translated: CASSLVSVGSYNEQFF. The chain is built from TRBV5-1 and TRBJ2-1; D gene ambiguous. The V gene's germline CDR1 is SGHRS and CDR2 YFSETQ. The CDR3 extends over 16 amino acids. With 0 bases removed from V and 0 bases from J, the gap between germline ends came to 10 bases.

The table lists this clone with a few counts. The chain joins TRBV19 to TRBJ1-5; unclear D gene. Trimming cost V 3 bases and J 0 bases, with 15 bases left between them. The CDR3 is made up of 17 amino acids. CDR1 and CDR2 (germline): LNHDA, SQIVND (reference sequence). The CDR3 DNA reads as TGTGCCAGTAGTATGGTCGCGGGAATGGTTAGCAATCAGCCCCAGCATTTT. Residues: CASSMVAGMVSNQPQHF. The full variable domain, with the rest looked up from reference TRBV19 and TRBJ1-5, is DGGITQSPKYLFRKEGQNVTLSCEQNLNHDAMYWYRQDPGQGLRLIYYSQIVNDFQKGDIAEGYSVSREKKESFPLTVTSAQKNPTAFYLCASSMVAGMVSNQPQHFGDGTRLSIL.

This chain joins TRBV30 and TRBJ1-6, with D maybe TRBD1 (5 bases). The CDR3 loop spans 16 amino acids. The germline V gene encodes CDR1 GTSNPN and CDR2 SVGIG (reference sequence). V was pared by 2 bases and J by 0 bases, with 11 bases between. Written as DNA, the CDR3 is TGTGCCTGGAGTAAAAGACAGAGCTCCTATAATTCACCCCTCCACTTT. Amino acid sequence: CAWSKRQSSYNSPLHF.

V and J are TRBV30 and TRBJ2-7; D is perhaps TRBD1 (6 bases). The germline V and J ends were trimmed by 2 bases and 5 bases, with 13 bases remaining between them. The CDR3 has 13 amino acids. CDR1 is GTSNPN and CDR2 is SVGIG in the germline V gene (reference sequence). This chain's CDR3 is CAWSTQGTDEQYF. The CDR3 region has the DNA TGTGCCTGGAGTACGCAGGGGACGGACGAGCAGTACTTC.

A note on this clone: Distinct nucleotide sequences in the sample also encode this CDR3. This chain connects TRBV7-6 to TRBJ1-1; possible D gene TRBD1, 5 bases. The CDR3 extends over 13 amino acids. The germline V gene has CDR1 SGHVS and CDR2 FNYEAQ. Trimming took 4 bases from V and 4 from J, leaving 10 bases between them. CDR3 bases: TGTGCCAGCAGCTCCCGGGGGGGCACTGAAGCTTTCTTT. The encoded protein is CASSSRGGTEAFF.

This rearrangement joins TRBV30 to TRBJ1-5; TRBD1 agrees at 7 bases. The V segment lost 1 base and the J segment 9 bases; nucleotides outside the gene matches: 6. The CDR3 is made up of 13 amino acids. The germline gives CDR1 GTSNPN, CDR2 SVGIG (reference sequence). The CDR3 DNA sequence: TGTGCCTGGAGTGGGACAGGTTTTCTGCCCCAGCATTTT. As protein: CAWSGTGFLPQHF.

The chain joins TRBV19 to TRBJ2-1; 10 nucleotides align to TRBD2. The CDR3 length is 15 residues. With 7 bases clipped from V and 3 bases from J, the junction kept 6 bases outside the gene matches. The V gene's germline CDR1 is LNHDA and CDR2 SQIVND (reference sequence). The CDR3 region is CASKGSGGHYNEQFF. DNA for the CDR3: TGTGCCAGTAAGGGTAGCGGGGGGCACTACAATGAGCAGTTCTTC.

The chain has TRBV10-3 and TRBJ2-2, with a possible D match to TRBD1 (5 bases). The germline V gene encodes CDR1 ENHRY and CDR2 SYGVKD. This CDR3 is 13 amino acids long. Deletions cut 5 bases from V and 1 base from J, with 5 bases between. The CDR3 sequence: CAISTGNTGELFF. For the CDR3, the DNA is TGTGCCATCAGTACAGGGAACACCGGGGAGCTGTTTTTT.

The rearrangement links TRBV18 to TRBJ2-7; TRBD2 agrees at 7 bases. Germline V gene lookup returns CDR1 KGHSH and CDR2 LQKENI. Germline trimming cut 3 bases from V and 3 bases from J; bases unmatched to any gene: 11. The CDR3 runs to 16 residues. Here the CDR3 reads CASSPSRGGTNYEQYF. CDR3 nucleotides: TGTGCCAGCTCACCCTCCCGGGGCGGGACTAACTACGAGCAGTACTTC.

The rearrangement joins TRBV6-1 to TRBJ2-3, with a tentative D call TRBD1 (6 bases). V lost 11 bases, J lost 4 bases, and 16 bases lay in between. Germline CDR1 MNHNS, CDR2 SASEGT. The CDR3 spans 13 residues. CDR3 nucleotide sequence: TGTGCCGCAGGGGTTAGAGGGGCAGATACGCAGTATTTT. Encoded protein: CAAGVRGADTQYF.

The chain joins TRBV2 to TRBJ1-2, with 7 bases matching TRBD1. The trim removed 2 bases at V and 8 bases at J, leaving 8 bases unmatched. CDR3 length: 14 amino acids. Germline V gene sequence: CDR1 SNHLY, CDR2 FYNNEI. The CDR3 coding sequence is TGTGCCAGCAGTGAAAGACAGGGCCTACGAGGCTACACCTTC. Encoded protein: CASSERQGLRGYTF.

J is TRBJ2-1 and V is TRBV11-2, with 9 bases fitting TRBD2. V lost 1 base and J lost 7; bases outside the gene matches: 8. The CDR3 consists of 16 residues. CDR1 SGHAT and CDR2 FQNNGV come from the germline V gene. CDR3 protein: CASSLAGSGSGNEQFF. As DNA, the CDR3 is TGTGCCAGCAGCTTAGCAGGTAGCGGGAGTGGTAATGAGCAGTTCTTC.

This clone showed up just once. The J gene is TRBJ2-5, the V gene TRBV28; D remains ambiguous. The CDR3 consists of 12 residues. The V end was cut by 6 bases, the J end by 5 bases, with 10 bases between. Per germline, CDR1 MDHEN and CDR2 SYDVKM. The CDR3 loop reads CASSDLRETQYF. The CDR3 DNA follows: TGTGCCAGCAGCGACCTCCGGGAGACCCAGTACTTC.

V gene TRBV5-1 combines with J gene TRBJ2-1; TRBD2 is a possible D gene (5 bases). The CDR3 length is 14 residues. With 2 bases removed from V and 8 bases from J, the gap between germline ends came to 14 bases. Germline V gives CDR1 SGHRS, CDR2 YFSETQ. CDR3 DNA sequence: TGCGCCAGCAGCTTAGGACTCCCGATCGATGAGCAGTTCTTC. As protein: CASSLGLPIDEQFF.

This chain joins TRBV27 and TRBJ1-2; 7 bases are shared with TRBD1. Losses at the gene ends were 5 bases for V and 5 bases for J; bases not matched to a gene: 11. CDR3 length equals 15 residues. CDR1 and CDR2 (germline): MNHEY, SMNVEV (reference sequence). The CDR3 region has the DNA TGTGCCAGCAGTCCCCGCCGACAGGGATTATATGGCTACACCTTC. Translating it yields CASSPRRQGLYGYTF.

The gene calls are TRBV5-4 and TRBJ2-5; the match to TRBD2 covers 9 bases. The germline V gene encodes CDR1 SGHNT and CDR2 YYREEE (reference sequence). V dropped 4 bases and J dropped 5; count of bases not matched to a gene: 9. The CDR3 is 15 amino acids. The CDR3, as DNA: TGTGCCAGCAGCCGGGGCGGGGGGGACTTGGAGACCCAGTACTTC. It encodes CASSRGGGDLETQYF.

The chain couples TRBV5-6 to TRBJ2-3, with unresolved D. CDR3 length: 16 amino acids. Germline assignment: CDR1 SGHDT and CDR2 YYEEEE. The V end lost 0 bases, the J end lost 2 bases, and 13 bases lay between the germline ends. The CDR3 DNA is TGTGCCAGCAGCTTGGCCGGGCGGAGAATCACAGATACGCAGTATTTT. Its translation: CASSLAGRRITDTQYF.

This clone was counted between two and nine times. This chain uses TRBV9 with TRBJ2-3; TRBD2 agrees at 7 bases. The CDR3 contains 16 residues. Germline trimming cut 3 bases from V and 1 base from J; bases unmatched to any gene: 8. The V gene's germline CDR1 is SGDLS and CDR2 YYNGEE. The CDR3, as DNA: TGTGCCAGCAGCGCGGGGGACTACGCTCGCACAGATACGCAGTATTTT. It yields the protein CASSAGDYARTDTQYF.

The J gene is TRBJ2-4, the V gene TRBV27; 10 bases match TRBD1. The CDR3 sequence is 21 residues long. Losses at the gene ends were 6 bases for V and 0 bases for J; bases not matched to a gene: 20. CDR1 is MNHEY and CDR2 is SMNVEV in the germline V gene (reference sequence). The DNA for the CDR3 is TGTGCCAGCAGGTATCTTTTTAGTACGGGACAGGGGCCTCTAGCCAAAAACATTCAGTACTTC. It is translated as CASRYLFSTGQGPLAKNIQYF.

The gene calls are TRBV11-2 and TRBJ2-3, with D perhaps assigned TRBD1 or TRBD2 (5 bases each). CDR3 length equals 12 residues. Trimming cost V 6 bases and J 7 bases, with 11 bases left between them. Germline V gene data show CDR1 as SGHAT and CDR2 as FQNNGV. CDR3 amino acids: CASRVGDHTQYF. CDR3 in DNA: TGTGCCAGCAGAGTGGGGGACCATACGCAGTATTTT.

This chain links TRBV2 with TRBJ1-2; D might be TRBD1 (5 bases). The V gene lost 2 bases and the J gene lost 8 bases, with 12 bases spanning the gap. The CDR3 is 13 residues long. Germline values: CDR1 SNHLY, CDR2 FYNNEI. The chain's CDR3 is CASSESDRRGYTF. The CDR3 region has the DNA TGTGCCAGCAGTGAATCCGACAGAAGGGGCTACACCTTC.

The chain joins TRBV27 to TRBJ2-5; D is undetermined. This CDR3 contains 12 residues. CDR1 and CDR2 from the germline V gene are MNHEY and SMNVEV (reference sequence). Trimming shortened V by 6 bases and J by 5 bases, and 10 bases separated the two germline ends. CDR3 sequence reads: CASRRSGETQYF. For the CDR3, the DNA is TGTGCCAGCAGACGATCCGGGGAGACCCAGTACTTC.

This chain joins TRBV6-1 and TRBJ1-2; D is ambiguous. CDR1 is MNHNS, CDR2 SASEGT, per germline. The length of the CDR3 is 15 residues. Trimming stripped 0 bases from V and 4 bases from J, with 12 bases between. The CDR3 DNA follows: TGTGCCAGCAGTGAAGCGCCCGGGCGGTTCTATGGCTACACCTTC. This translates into CASSEAPGRFYGYTF.

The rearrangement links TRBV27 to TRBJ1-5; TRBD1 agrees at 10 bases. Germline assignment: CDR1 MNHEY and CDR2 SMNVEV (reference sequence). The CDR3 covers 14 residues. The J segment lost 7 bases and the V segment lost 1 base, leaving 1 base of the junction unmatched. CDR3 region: CASSLWTGGQPQHF. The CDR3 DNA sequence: TGTGCCAGCAGTTTATGGACAGGGGGACAGCCCCAGCATTTT.